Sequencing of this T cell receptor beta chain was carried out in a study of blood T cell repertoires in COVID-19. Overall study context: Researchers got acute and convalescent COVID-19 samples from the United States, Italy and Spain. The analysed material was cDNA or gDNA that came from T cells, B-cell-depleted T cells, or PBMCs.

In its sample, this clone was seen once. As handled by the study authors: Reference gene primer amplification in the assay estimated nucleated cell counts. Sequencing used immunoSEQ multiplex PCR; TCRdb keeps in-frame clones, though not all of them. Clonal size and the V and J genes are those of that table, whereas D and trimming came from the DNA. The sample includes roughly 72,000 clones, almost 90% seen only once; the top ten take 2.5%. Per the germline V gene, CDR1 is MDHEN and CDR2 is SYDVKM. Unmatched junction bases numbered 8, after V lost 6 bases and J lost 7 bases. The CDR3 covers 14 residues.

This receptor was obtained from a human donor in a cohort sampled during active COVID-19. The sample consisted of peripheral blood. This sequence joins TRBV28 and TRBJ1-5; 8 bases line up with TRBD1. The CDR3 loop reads CASRRSGGRQPQHF. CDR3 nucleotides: TGTGCCAGCAGGAGATCAGGGGGCCGACAGCCCCAGCATTTT.